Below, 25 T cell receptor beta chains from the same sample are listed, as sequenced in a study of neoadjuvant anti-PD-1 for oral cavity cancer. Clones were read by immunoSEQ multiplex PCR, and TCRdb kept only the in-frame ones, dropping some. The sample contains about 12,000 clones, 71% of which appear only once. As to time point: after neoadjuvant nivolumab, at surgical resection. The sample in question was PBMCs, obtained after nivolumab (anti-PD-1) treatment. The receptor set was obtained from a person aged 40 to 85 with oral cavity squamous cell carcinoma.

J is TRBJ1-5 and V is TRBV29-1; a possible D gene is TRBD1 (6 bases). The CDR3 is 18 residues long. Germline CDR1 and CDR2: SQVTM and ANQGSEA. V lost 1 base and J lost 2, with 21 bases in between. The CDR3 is CSVEVKGPGAGCNQPQHF. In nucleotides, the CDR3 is TGCAGCGTTGAAGTAAAGGGACCAGGGGCCGGCTGCAATCAGCCCCAGCATTTT.

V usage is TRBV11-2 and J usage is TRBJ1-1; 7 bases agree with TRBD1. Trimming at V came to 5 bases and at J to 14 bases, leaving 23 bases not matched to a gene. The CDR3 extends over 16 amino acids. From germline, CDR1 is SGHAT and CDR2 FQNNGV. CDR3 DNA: TGTGCCAGCAGCAAGCTACGTGGGATCAACGGCGGGACAGTGTTCTTT. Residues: CASSKLRGINGGTVFF.

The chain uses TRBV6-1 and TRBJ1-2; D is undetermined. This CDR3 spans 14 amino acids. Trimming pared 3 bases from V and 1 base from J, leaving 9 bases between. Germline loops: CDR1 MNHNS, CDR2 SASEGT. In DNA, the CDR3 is TGTGCCAGCAGTGATGGAGGGCTTAACTATGGCTACACCTTC. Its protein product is CASSDGGLNYGYTF.

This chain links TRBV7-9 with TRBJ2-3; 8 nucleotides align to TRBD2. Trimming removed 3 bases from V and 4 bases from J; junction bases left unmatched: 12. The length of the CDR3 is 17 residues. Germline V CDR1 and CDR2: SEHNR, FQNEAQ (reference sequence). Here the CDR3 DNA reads TGTGCCAGCAGCTTGCCGTTCCAAGCGGGAGAGGCAGATACGCAGTATTTT. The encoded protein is CASSLPFQAGEADTQYF.

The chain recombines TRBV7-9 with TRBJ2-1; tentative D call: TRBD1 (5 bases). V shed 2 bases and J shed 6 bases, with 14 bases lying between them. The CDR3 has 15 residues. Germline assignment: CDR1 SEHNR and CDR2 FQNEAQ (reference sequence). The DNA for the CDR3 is TGTGCCAGCAGCTTACCAGGGTCGGGCTTCAATGAGCAGTTCTTC. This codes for CASSLPGSGFNEQFF.

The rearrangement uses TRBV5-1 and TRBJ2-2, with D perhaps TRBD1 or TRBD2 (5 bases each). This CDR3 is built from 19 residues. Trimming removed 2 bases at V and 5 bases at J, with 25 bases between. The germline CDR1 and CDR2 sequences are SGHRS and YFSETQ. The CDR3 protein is CASSFAPPGQARRTGELFF. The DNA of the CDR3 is TGCGCCAGCAGCTTCGCCCCCCCGGGGCAGGCCCGCCGGACCGGGGAGCTGTTTTTT.

CDR3 coding DNA: TGTGCCATCCGCGGGGCGGCGCTAGGCTATGGCTACACCTTC. Translated, it gives CAIRGAALGYGYTF. The chain joins TRBV30 to TRBJ1-2, with TRBD1 as a possible D gene (5 bases). There are 14 residues in the CDR3. CDR1 is GTSNPN, CDR2 SVGIG, per germline (reference sequence). V lost 8 bases and J lost 4, with 20 bases in between.

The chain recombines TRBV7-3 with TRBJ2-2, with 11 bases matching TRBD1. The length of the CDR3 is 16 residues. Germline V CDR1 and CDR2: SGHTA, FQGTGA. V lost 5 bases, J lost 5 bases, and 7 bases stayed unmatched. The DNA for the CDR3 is TGTGCCAGCAGCCGTGGACAGGGGGCACGGACCGGGGAGCTGTTTTTT. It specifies CASSRGQGARTGELFF.

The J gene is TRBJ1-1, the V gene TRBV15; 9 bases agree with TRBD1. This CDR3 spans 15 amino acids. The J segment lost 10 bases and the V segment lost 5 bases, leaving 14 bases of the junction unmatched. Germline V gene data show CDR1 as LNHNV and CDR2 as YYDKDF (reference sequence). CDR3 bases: TGTGCCACCAGCCGGGACGGGACAGGGACTATGGGAGCTTTCTTT. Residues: CATSRDGTGTMGAFF. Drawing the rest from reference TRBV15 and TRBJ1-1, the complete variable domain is DAMVIQNPRYQVTQFGKPVTLSCSQTLNHNVMYWYQQKSSQAPKLLFHYYDKDFNNEADTPDNFQSRRPNTSFCFLDIRSPGLGDTAMYLCATSRDGTGTMGAFFGQGTRLTVV.

CDR3 in amino acids: CASSWSRAEDTQYF. The CDR3 DNA sequence: TGTGCCAGCAGCTGGTCAAGGGCCGAAGATACGCAGTATTTT. The V and J genes are TRBV6-5 and TRBJ2-3; D not resolved. CDR1 is MNHEY, CDR2 SVGAGI, per germline. CDR3 length: 14 residues. Trimming took 6 bases from V and 5 from J, leaving 15 bases between them.

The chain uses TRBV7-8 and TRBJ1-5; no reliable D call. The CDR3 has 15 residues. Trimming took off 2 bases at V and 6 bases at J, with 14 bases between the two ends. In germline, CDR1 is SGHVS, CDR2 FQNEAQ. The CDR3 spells CASSLSSRRAQPQHF. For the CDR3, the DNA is TGTGCCAGCAGCTTATCGTCCAGACGAGCTCAGCCCCAGCATTTT.

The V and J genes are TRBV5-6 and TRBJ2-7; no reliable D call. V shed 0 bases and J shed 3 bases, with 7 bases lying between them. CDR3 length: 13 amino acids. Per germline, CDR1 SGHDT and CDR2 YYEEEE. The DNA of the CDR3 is TGTGCCAGCAGCTTGGAGCTAGGCTACGAGCAGTACTTC. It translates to CASSLELGYEQYF.

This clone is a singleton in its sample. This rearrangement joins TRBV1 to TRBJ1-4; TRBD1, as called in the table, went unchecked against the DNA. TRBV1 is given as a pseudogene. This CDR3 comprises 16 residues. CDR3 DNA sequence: TGCACCAGCAGCCAAGTCTTGGGACAGTCAAATGAAAAACTGTTTTTT. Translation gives CTSSQVLGQSNEKLFF.

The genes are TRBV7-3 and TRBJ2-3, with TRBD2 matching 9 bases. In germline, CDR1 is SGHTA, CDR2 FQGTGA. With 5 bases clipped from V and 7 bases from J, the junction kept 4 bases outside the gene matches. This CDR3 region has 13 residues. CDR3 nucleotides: TGTGCCAGCAGCCCCGGGACTAGCAATACGCAGTATTTT. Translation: CASSPGTSNTQYF.

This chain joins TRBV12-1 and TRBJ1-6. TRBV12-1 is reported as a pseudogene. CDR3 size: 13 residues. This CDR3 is CASSFVGRSPLHF. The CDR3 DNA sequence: TGTGCCAGCAGCTTTGTTGGAAGGTCACCCCTCCACTTT.

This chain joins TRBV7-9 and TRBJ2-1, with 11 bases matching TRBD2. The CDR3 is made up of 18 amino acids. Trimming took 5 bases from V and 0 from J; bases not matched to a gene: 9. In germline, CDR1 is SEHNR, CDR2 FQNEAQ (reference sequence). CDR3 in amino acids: CASSQPTTSGVSYNEQFF. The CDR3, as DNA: TGTGCCAGCAGCCAACCGACGACTAGCGGGGTCTCCTACAATGAGCAGTTCTTC.

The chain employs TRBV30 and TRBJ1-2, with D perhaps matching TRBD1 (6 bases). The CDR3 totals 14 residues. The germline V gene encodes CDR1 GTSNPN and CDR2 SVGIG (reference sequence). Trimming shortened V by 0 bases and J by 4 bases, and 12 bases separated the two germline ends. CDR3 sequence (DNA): TGTGCCTGGAGTGTACTGACAGGTTCCTATGGCTACACCTTC. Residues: CAWSVLTGSYGYTF. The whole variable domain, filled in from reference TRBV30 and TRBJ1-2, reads SQTIHQWPATLVQPVGSPLSLECTVEGTSNPNLYWYRQAAGRGLQLLFYSVGIGQISSEVPQNLSASRPQDRQFILSSKKLLLSDSGFYLCAWSVLTGSYGYTFGSGTRLTVV.

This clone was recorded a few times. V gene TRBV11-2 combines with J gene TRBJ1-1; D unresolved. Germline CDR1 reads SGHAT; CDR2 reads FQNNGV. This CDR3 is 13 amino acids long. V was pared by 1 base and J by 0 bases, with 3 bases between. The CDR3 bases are TGTGCCAGCAGCTTAGGAGTGAACACTGAAGCTTTCTTT. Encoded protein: CASSLGVNTEAFF.

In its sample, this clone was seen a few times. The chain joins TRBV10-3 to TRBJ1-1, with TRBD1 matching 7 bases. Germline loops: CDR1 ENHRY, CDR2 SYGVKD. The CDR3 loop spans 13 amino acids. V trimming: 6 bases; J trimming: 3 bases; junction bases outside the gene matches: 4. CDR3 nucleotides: TGTGCCATCAGAGCGCAGGGGGACACTGAAGCTTTCTTT. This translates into CAIRAQGDTEAFF.

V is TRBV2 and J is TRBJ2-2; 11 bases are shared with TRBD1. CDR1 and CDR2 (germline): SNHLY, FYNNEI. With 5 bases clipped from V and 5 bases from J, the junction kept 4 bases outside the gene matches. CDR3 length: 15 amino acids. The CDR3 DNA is TGTGCCAGCAGTCAGGGGACAGGGGGGACCGGGGAGCTGTTTTTT. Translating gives CASSQGTGGTGELFF.

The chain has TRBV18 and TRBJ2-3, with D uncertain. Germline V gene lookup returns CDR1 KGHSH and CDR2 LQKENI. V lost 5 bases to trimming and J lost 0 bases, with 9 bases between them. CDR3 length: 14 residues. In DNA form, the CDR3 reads TGTGCCAGCTCATCATTCACTAGCACAGATACGCAGTATTTT. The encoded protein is CASSSFTSTDTQYF.

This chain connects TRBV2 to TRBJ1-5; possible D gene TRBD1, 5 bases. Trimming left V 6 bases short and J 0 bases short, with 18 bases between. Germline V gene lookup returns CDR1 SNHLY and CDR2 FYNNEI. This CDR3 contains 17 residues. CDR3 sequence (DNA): TGTGCCAGCAGGTGGGGGTCGATCCAGTATAGCAATCAGCCCCAGCATTTT. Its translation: CASRWGSIQYSNQPQHF.

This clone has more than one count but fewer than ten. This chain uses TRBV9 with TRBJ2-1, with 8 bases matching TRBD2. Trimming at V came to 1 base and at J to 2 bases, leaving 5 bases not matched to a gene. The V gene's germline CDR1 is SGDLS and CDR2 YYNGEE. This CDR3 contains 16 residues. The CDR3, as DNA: TGTGCCAGCAGCGTATTTAGTAGCGGGGCCTACAATGAGCAGTTCTTC. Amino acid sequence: CASSVFSSGAYNEQFF.

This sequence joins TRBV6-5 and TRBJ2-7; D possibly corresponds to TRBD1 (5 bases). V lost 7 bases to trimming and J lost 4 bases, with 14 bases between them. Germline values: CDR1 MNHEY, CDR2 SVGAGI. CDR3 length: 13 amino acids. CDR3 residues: CASKASAGYEQYF. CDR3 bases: TGTGCCAGCAAGGCCTCGGCAGGGTACGAGCAGTACTTC.

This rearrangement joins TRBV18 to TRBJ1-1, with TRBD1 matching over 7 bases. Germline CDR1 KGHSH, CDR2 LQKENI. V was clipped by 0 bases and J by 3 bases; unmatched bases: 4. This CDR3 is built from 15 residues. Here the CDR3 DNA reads TGTGCCAGCTCACCACCGAACAGGGGCGACACTGAAGCTTTCTTT. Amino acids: CASSPPNRGDTEAFF. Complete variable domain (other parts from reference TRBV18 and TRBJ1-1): NAGVMQNPRHLVRRRGQEARLRCSPMKGHSHVYWYRQLPEEGLKFMVYLQKENIIDESGMPKERFSAEFPKEGPSILRIQQVVRGDSAAYFCASSPPNRGDTEAFFGQGTRLTVV.